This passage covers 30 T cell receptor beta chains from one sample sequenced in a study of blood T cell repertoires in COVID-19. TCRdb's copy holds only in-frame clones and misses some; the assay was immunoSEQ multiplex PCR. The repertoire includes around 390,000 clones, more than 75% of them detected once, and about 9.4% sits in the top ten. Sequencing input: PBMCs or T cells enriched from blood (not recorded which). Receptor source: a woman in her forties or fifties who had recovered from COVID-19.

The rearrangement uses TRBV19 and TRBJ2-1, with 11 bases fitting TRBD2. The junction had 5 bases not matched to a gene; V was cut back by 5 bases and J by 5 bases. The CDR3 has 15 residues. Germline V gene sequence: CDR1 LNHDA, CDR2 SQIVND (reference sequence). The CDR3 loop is CASSAISGGDNEQFF. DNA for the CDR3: TGTGCCAGTAGTGCTATTAGCGGGGGGGACAATGAGCAGTTCTTC.

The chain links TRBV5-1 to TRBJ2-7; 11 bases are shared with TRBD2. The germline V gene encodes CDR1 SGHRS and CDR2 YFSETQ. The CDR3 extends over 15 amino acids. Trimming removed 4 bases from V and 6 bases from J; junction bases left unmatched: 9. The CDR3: CASSPPLAGGSEQYF. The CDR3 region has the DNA TGCGCCAGCAGCCCACCCCTAGCGGGGGGCTCCGAGCAGTACTTC.

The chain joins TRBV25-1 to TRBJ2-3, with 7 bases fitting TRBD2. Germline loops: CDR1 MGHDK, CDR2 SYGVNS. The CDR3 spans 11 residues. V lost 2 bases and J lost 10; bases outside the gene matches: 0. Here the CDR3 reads CASSEAGAQYF. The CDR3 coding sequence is TGTGCCAGCAGTGAAGCGGGGGCGCAGTATTTT.

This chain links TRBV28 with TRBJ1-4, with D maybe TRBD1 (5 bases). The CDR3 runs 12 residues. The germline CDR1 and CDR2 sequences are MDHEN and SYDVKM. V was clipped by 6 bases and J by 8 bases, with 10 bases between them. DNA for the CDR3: TGTGCCAGCAGAAGGGGAAGGGAAAAACTGTTTTTT. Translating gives CASRRGREKLFF. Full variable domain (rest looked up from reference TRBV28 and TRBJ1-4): DVKVTQSSRYLVKRTGEKVFLECVQDMDHENMFWYRQDPGLGLRLIYFSYDVKMKEKGDIPEGYSVSREKKERFSLILESASTNQTSMYLCASRRGREKLFFGSGTQLSVL.

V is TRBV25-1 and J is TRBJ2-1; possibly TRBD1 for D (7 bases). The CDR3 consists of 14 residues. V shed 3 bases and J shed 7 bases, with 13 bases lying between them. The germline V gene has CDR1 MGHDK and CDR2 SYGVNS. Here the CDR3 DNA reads TGTGCCAGCAGTGAGGCAGGGGGGTCGAATGAGCAGTTCTTC. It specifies CASSEAGGSNEQFF.

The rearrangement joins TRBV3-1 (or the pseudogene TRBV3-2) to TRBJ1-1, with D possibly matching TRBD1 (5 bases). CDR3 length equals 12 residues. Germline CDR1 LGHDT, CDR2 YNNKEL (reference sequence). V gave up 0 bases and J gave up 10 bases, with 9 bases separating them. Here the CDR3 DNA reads TGTGCCAGCAGCCAAGATATGGGGCCAGCTTTCTTT. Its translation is CASSQDMGPAFF.

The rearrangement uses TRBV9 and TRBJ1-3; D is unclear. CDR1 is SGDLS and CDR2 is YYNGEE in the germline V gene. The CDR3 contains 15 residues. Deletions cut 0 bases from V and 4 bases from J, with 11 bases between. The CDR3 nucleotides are TGTGCCAGCAGCGTAGACGGAGGGCTCGGAAACACCATATATTTT. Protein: CASSVDGGLGNTIYF. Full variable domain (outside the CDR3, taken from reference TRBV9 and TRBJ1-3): DSGVTQTPKHLITATGQRVTLRCSPRSGDLSVYWYQQSLDQGLQFLIQYYNGEERAKGNILERFSAQQFPDLHSELNLSSLELGDSALYFCASSVDGGLGNTIYFGEGSWLTVV.

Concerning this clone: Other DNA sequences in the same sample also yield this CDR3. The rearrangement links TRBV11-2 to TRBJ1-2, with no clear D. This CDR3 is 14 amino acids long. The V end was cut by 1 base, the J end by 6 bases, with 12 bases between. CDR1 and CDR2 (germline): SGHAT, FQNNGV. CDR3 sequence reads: CASSLGGRGDGYTF. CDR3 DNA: TGTGCCAGCAGCTTAGGAGGTAGAGGAGATGGCTACACCTTC.

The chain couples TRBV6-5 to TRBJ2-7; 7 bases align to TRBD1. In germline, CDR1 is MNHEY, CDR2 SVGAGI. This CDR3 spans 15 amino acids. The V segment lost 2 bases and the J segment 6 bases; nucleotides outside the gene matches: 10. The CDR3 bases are TGTGCCAGCAGTTACGACAGGGTCCGGGGAAGCGAGCAGTACTTC. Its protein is CASSYDRVRGSEQYF.

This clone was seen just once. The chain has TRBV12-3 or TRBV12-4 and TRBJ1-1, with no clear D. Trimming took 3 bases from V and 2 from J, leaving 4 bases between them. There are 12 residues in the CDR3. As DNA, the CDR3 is TGTGCCAGCAGTTTTGTAAACACTGAAGCTTTCTTT. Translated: CASSFVNTEAFF.

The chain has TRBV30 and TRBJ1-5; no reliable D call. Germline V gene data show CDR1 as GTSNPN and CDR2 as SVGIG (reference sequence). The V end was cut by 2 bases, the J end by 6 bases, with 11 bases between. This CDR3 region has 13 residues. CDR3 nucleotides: TGTGCCTGGAGTACTAAGGGAGGTCAGCCCCAGCATTTT. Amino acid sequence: CAWSTKGGQPQHF.

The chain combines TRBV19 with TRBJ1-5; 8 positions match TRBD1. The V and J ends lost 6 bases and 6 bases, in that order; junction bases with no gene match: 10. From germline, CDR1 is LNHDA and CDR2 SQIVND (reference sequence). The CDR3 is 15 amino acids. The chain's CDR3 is CASRHGQGGVQPQHF. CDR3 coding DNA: TGTGCCAGTAGACACGGACAGGGCGGGGTTCAGCCCCAGCATTTT.

The CDR3 is CATSTLGFRAQPQHF. The CDR3, as DNA: TGTGCCACCAGCACCCTCGGGTTCAGGGCTCAGCCCCAGCATTTT. The chain joins TRBV15 to TRBJ1-5, with a weak D call TRBD1 (5 bases). The germline V gene has CDR1 LNHNV and CDR2 YYDKDF (reference sequence). CDR3 length: 15 residues. Trimming stripped 4 bases from V and 6 bases from J, with 16 bases between.

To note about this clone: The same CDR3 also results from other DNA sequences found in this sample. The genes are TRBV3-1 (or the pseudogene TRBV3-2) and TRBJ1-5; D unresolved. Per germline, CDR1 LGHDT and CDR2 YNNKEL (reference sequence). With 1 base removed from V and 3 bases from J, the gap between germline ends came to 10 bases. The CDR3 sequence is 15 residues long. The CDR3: CASSQAPGPNQPQHF. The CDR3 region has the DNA TGTGCCAGCAGCCAAGCCCCGGGTCCCAATCAGCCCCAGCATTTT.

DNA of the CDR3: TGCAGCGTTGAGAACAGGGGGCGGAACACTGAAGCTTTCTTT. Its translation is CSVENRGRNTEAFF. V is TRBV29-1 and J is TRBJ1-1, with TRBD1 matching 9 bases. J was trimmed by 1 base and V by 3 bases; bases with no gene match: 3. Germline V gene lookup returns CDR1 SQVTM and CDR2 ANQGSEA. The length of the CDR3 is 14 residues.

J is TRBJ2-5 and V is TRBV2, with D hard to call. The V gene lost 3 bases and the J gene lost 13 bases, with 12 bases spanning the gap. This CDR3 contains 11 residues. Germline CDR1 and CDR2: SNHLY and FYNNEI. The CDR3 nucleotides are TGTGCCAGCAGTGAGGCCCGGGTTTCGTACTTC. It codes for CASSEARVSYF.

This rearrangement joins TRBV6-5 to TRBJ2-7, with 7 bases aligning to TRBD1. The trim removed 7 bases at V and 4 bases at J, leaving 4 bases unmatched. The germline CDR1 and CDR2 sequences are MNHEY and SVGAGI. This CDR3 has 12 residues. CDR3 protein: CASTLDRYEQYF. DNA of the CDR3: TGTGCCAGCACTTTGGACAGGTACGAGCAGTACTTC.

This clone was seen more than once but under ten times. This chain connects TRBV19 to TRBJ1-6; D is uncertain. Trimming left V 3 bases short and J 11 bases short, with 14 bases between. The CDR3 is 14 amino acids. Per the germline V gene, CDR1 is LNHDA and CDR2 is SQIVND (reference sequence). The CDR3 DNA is TGTGCCAGTAGTATCTGGCCAGACTCTGCACCCCTCCACTTT. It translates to CASSIWPDSAPLHF.

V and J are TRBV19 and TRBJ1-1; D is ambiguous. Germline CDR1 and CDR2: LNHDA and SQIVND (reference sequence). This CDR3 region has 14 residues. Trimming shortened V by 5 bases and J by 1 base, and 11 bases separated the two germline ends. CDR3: CASSANTGNTEAFF. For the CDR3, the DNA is TGTGCCAGTAGTGCCAATACCGGGAACACTGAAGCTTTCTTT.

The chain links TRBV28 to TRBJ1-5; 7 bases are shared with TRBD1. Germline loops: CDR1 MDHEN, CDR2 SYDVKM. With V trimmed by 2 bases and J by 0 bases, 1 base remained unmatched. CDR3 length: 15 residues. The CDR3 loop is CASSLRTGSNQPQHF. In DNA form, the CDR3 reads TGTGCCAGCAGTTTAAGGACAGGTAGCAATCAGCCCCAGCATTTT.

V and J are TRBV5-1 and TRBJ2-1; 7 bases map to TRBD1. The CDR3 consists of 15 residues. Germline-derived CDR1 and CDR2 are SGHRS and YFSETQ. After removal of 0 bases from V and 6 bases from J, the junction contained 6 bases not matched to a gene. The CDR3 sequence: CASSLEGGEFNEQFF. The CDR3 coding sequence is TGCGCCAGCAGCTTGGAAGGGGGCGAATTCAATGAGCAGTTCTTC.

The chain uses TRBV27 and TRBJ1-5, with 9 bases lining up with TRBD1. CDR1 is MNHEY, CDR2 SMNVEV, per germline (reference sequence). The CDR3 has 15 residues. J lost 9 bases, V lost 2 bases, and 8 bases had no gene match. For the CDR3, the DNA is TGTGCCAGCAGTTTAAGGGGGGGACAGGGAGGGCCCCAGCATTTT. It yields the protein CASSLRGGQGGPQHF.

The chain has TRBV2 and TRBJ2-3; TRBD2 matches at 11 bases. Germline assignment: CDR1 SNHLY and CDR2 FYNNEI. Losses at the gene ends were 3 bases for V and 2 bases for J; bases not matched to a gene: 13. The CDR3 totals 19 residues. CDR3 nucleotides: TGTGCCAGCAGTGATCTCCCGGGACTAGCGGACGACCCCACAGATACGCAGTATTTT. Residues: CASSDLPGLADDPTDTQYF.

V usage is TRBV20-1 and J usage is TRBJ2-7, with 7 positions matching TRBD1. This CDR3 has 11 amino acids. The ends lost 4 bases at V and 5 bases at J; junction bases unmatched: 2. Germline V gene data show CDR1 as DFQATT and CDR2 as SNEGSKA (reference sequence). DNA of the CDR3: TGCAGTGCTACGGACAGGCACGAGCAGTACTTC. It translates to CSATDRHEQYF.

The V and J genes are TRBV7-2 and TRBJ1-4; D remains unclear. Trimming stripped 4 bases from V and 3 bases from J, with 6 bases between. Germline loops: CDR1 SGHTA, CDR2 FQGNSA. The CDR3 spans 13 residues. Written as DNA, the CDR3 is TGTGCCAGCAGCTGGAGAGCTAATGAAAAACTGTTTTTT. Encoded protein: CASSWRANEKLFF.

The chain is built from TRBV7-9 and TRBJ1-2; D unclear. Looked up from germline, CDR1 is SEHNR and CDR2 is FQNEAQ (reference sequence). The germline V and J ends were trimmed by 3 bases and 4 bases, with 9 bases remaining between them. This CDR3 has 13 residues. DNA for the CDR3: TGTGCCAGCAGCTTCGGGGTGGGCTATGGCTACACCTTC. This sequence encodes CASSFGVGYGYTF.

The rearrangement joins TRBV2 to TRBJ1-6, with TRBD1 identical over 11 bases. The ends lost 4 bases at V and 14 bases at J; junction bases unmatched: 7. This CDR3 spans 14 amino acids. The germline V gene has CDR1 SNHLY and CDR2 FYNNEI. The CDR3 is CASSVPGQGVTLHF. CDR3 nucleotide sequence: TGTGCCAGCAGTGTACCGGGACAGGGGGTCACCCTCCACTTT.

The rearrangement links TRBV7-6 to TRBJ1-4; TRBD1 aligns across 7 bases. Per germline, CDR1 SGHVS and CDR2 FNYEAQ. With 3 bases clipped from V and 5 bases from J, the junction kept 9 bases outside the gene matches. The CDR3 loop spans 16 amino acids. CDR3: CASSLDLATGNEKLFF. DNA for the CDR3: TGTGCCAGCAGCTTGGACCTCGCGACAGGGAATGAAAAACTGTTTTTT.

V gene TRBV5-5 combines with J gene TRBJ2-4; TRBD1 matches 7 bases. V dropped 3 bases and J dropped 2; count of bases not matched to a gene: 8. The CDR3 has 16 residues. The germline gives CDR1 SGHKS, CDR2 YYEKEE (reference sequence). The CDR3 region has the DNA TGTGCCAGCAGCTCGTCGACAGGGTGGACCAAAAACATTCAGTACTTC. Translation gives CASSSSTGWTKNIQYF.

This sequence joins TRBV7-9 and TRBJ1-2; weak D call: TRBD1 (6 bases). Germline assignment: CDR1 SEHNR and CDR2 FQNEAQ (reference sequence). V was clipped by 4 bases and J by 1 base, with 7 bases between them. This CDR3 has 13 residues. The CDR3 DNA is TGTGCCAGCAGCTCGGACAGTAACTATGGCTACACCTTC. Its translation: CASSSDSNYGYTF.